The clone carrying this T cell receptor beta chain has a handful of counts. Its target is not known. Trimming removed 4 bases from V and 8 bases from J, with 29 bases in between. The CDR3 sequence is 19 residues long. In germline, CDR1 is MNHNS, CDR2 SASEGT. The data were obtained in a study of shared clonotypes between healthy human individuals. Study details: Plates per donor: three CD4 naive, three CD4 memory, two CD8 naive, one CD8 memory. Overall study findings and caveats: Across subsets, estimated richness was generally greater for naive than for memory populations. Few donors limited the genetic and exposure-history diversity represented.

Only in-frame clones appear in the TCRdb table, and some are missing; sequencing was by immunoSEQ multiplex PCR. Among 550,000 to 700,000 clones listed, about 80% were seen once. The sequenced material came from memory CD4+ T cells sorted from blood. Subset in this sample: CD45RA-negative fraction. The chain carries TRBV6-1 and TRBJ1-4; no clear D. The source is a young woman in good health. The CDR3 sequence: CASSARRGGYSSTGEKLFF. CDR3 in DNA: TGTGCCAGCAGTGCGCGACGTGGAGGGTACTCCTCGACGGGGGAAAAACTGTTTTTT.